The rows below give T cell receptor beta chains drawn from one sample of a study of OX40 agonist ivuxolimab in advanced cancers. Clones were sequenced by immunoSEQ multiplex PCR, and TCRdb holds only the in-frame ones, with some missing. Altogether 25,000 to 40,000 clones are present, just over 90% being singletons, with the ten largest covering over 4%. Material: CD4+ or CD8+ T cells sorted from blood, obtained in a trial of the OX40 agonist ivuxolimab. The receptors come from an adult with an advanced solid tumor such as melanoma, head and neck, liver or kidney cancer. CDR3s include the opening cysteine and the closing phenylalanine or tryptophan. The D gene is left open where the match is weak. Some rows have no size entry. The others give once, few or many, or a class for an expanded clone.

J	size	D	V	DNA	CDR3
TRBJ2-5	medium-sized	.	TRBV7-9	TGTGCCAGCAGCTTAGTGGACCGCCCGGAGACCCAGTACTTC	CASSLVDRPETQYF
TRBJ1-1	once	.	TRBV19	TGTGCCAGTAGTTTACGGGGCGGGAACACTGAAGCTTTCTTT	CASSLRGGNTEAFF
TRBJ1-1	once	.	TRBV5-1	TGCGCCAGCAGCTTGACAGGGACCATGAACACTGAAGCTTTCTTT	CASSLTGTMNTEAFF
TRBJ2-1	.	TRBD1	TRBV15	TGTGCCACCAGCAGAGACCCAGGGGGCTCCTACAATGAGCAGTTCTTC	CATSRDPGGSYNEQFF
TRBJ2-1	once	TRBD1	TRBV13	TGTGCCAGCAGCCGAGGGACAGGGGGAATGGGTTTCTACAATGAGCAGTTCTTC	CASSRGTGGMGFYNEQFF
TRBJ2-3	.	.	TRBV2	TGTGCCAGCAGTGTAGTGGGGGCTAGAGAGGATACGCAGTATTTT	CASSVVGAREDTQYF
TRBJ1-1	.	.	TRBV2	TGTGCCAGCAGTGAACTGTGGCTTAACACTGAAGCTTTCTTT	CASSELWLNTEAFF
TRBJ2-1	.	TRBD2	TRBV9	TGTGCCAGCAGCGTATGGACTAGCGCCAATGAGCAGTTCTTC	CASSVWTSANEQFF
TRBJ1-5	.	.	TRBV18	TGTGCCAGCTCACTGGACAGCCCCATCAATCAGCCCCAGCATTTT	CASSLDSPINQPQHF
TRBJ2-1	.	TRBD2	TRBV5-6	TGTGCCAGCAGCTCTCTAGCGGGGGCCTTTCATGAGCAGTTCTTC	CASSSLAGAFHEQFF
TRBJ2-3	.	.	TRBV18	TGTGCCAGCTCACCAAAGGGACCAGATACGCAGTATTTT	CASSPKGPDTQYF
TRBJ1-3	.	.	TRBV29-1	TGCAGCTCCGACCCCCTCGGCGCTGGAAACACCATATATTTT	CSSDPLGAGNTIYF
TRBJ1-4	.	TRBD1	TRBV29-1	TGCAGCGTTGGGGTAGGGGGCTCTAATGAAAAACTGTTTTTT	CSVGVGGSNEKLFF
TRBJ2-1	once	.	TRBV14	TGTGCCAGCAGCCAACCTTACAATGAGCAGTTCTTC	CASSQPYNEQFF
TRBJ2-1	.	.	TRBV27	TGTGCCAGCAGTTCTCCTCACAATGAGCAGTTCTTC	CASSSPHNEQFF
TRBJ2-7	.	.	TRBV4-1	TGCGCCAGCAGCCAAGTCTTCCGGGACGAGCAGTACTTC	CASSQVFRDEQYF
TRBJ1-1	few	.	TRBV4-2	TGTGCCAGCAGCCAAATTTTAAGGGCTGAAGCTTTCTTT	CASSQILRAEAFF
TRBJ2-1	once	TRBD2	TRBV9	TGTGCCAGCAGCGTAGACGGGAGGCCCTACAGCTACAATGAGCAGTTCTTC	CASSVDGRPYSYNEQFF
TRBJ2-4	.	.	TRBV7-9	TGTGCCAGCAGCTTAGGGGATCGAGCGGGAAACATTCAGTACTTC	CASSLGDRAGNIQYF
TRBJ1-6	.	.	TRBV18	TGTGCCAGCTCACCCCCCGAGGGAAATAATTCACCCCTCCACTTT	CASSPPEGNNSPLHF
TRBJ1-2	.	.	TRBV15	TGTGCCACCAGCAGAGGATTAGGAGGGATCTATGGCTACACCTTC	CATSRGLGGIYGYTF
TRBJ1-3	.	.	TRBV6-1	TGTGCCAGCAGTGAAACGGGCGGCGCTGGATCTGGAAACACCATATATTTT	CASSETGGAGSGNTIYF
TRBJ2-7	.	.	TRBV19	TGTGCCAGTAGTATATCCACATCCTGGGACGAGCAGTACTTC	CASSISTSWDEQYF
TRBJ2-1	.	.	TRBV7-9	TGTGCCAGCAGCCCGACTGAGGGCCGGGAGCAGTTCTTC	CASSPTEGREQFF
TRBJ2-5	.	TRBD2	TRBV7-8	TGTGCCAGCAGCTTGACTAGCGGGGGACTAAGGGAGACCCAGTACTTC	CASSLTSGGLRETQYF
TRBJ2-1	.	.	TRBV19	TGTGCCAGTAGTATAGGAAACTACGTTGAGCAGTTCTTC	CASSIGNYVEQFF
TRBJ2-3	.	TRBD2	TRBV9	TGTGCCAGCAGGAGAGGGCTAGCGGGGTGGGATACGCAGTATTTT	CASRRGLAGWDTQYF
TRBJ1-1	.	.	TRBV4-1	TGCGCCAGCAGCCAAAGGAACCAGGGCACTGAAGCTTTCTTT	CASSQRNQGTEAFF
TRBJ1-2	once	TRBD1	TRBV6-4	TGTGCCAGCAGTGACTTTCCGACAGGGTTTGGCTACACCTTC	CASSDFPTGFGYTF
TRBJ2-2	.	TRBD1	TRBV7-9	TGTGCCAGCACCCTGGACAGGAAGAACACCGGGGAGCTGTTTTTT	CASTLDRKNTGELFF
TRBJ2-5	.	.	TRBV27	TGTGCCAGCAGTTTAAATGGTAACAGGGCCAAAAGAGAGACCCAGTACTTC	CASSLNGNRAKRETQYF
TRBJ2-7	.	TRBD2	TRBV19	TGTGCCAGTAGTATACGGCTAGCGGGAGTGGCCGAGCAGTACTTC	CASSIRLAGVAEQYF
TRBJ2-1	.	.	TRBV4-1	TGCGCCAGCAGCCAAGACCCGGGCAGGGACCATGAGCAGTTCTTC	CASSQDPGRDHEQFF
TRBJ2-7	.	TRBD1	TRBV28	TGTGCCAGCAGTTCCGACCCACAGGGGTACGAGCAGTACTTC	CASSSDPQGYEQYF
TRBJ1-2	.	TRBD1	TRBV9	TGTGCCAGCAGCGTAGGGGACAGGACCGGCTACACCTTC	CASSVGDRTGYTF
TRBJ2-3	few	TRBD2	TRBV4-2	TGTGCCAGCAGCCAAGATTTAACTAGCGGGCCAGATACGCAGTATTTT	CASSQDLTSGPDTQYF
TRBJ1-4	.	.	TRBV15	TGTGCCACCAGCAGGGGTTGGAGACAGGCAACTAATGAAAAACTGTTTTTT	CATSRGWRQATNEKLFF
TRBJ2-3	.	TRBD2	TRBV7-8	TGTGCCAGCAGCTTTTTGCGGGAGGGCACAGATACGCAGTATTTT	CASSFLREGTDTQYF
TRBJ1-5	.	.	TRBV28	TGTGCCAGCAGTGCACACGGGACGTATAGTTTTAGTAATCAGCCCCAGCATTTT	CASSAHGTYSFSNQPQHF
TRBJ2-7	.	TRBD1	TRBV9	TGTGCCAGCAGCGTAGATTGGAACAGGGGGTACGAGCAGTACTTC	CASSVDWNRGYEQYF
TRBJ2-5	.	TRBD2	TRBV7-9	TGTGCCAGCAGCTCACTGGGGGAGCGGGAGGGCGAGACCCAGTACTTC	CASSSLGEREGETQYF
TRBJ1-5	.	TRBD1	TRBV5-8	TGTGCCAGCAGTACGACAGGGAATAGCAATCAGCCCCAGCATTTT	CASSTTGNSNQPQHF
TRBJ1-1	.	.	TRBV7-9	TGTGCCAGTATTCACGCCGGACGGTGGGGCACTGAAGCTTTCTTT	CASIHAGRWGTEAFF
TRBJ2-7	.	TRBD2	TRBV27	TGTGCCAGCAGCTTGGGACTAGCCGCCTACGAGCAGTACTTC	CASSLGLAAYEQYF
TRBJ2-1	.	TRBD2	TRBV6-5	TGTGCCAGCAGTTCGCTAGCGGGGGGGCCTAATGAGCAGTTCTTC	CASSSLAGGPNEQFF
TRBJ2-7	.	.	TRBV7-9	TGTGCCAGCACCCCGCAGGTTACCTACGAGCAGTACTTC	CASTPQVTYEQYF
TRBJ2-3	.	.	TRBV5-1	TGCGCCAGCAGCTTGGGACAGTTTAGCACAGATACGCAGTATTTT	CASSLGQFSTDTQYF
TRBJ1-4	.	.	TRBV4-2	TGTGCCAGCAGCCAACAAGAGACAGTCGCAAATGAAAAACTGTTTTTT	CASSQQETVANEKLFF
TRBJ2-1	.	TRBD2	TRBV18	TGTGCCAGCTCACCAGGGCCGAGACTAGCGTATGAGCAGTTCTTC	CASSPGPRLAYEQFF
TRBJ2-3	.	.	TRBV2	TGTGCCAGAAGAAGAGACTCGGCAGATACGCAGTATTTT	CARRRDSADTQYF
TRBJ2-2	.	.	TRBV7-9	TGTGCCAGCAGCTTAACCTTCGCCGGATCGAACACCGGGGAGCTGTTTTTT	CASSLTFAGSNTGELFF
TRBJ1-6	.	TRBD1	TRBV15	TGTGCCACCAGCAGAGATACAGGGGCCTATAATTCACCCCTCCACTTT	CATSRDTGAYNSPLHF
TRBJ1-1	.	.	TRBV11-2	TGTGCCAGCAGCTTCGCCGGAGGCACTGAAGCTTTCTTT	CASSFAGGTEAFF
TRBJ2-6	.	TRBD1	TRBV5-4	TGCGCCAGCAGCCAGGTTCCGGGACAGCTCTCTGGGGCCAACGTCCTGACTTTC	CASSQVPGQLSGANVLTF